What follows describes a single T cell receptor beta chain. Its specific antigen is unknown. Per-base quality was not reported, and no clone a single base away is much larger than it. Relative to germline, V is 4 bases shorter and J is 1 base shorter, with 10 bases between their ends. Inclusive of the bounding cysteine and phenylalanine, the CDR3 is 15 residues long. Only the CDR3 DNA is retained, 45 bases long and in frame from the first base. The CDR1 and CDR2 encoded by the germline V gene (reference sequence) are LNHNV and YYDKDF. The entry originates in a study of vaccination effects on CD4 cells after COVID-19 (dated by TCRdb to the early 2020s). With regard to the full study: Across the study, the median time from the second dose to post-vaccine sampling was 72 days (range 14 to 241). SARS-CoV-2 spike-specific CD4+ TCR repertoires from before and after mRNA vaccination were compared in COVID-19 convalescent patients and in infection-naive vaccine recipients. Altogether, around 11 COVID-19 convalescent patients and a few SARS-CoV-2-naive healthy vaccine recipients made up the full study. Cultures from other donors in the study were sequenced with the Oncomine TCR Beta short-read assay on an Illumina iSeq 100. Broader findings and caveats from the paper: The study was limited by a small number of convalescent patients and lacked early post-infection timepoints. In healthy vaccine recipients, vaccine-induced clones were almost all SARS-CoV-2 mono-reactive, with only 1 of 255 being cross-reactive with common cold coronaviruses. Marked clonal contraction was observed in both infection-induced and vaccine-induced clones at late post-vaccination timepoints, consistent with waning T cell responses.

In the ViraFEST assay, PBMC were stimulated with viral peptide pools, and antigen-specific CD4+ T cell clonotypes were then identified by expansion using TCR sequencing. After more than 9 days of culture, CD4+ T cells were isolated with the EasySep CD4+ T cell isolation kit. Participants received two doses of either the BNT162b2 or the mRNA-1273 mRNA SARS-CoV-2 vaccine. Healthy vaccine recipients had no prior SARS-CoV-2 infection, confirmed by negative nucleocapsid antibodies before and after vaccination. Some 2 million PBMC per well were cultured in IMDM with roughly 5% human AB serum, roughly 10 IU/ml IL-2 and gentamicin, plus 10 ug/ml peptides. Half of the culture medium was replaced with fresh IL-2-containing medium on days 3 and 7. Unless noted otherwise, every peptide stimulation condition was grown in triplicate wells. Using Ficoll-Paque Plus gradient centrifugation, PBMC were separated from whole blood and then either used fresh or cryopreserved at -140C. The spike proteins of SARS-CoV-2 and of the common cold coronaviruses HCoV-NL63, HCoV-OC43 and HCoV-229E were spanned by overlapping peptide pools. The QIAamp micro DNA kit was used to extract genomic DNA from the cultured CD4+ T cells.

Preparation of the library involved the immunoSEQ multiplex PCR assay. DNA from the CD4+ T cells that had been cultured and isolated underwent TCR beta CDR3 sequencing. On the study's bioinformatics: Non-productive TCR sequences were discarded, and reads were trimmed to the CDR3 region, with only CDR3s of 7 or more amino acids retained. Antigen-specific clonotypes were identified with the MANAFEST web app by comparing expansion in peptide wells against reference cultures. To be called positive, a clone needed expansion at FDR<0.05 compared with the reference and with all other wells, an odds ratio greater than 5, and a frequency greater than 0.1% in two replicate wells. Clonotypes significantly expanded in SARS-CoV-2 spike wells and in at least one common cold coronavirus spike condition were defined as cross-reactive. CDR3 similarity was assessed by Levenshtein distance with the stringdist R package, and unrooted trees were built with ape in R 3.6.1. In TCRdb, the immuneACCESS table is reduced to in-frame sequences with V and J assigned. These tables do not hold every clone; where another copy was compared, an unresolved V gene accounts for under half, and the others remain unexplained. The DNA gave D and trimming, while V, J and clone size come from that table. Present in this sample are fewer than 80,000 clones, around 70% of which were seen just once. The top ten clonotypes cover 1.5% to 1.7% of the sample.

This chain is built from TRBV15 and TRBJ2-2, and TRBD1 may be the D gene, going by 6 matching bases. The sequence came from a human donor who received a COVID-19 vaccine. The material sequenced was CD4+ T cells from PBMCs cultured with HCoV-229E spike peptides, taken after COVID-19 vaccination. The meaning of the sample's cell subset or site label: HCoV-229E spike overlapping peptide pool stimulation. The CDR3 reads CATSILRGNTGELFF. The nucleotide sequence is TGTGCCACCAGCATCCTCAGGGGGAACACCGGGGAGCTGTTTTTT.